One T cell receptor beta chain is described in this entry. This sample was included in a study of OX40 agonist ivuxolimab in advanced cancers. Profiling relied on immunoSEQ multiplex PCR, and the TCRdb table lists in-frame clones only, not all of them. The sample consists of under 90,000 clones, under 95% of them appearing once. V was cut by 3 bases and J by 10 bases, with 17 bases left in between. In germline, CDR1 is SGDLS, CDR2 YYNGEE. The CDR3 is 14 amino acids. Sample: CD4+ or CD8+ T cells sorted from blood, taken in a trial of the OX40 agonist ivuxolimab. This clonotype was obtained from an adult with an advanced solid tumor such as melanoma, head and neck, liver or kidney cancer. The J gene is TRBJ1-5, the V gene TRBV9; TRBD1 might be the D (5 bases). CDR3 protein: CASSAGTQGEPQHF. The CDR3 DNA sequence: TGTGCCAGCAGCGCCGGGACCCAAGGTGAACCCCAGCATTTT.